The 27 T cell receptor beta chains below were found in one sample sequenced in a study of shared clonotypes between healthy human individuals. The protocol was immunoSEQ multiplex PCR, while the TCRdb copy is restricted to in-frame clones and leaves out a portion. The sample lists approximately 98,000 clones, 68% occurring once. The sample was memory CD8+ T cells sorted from blood. Subset here: CD45RO+ cells pooled with CCR7-negative TemRA cells. Receptors were obtained from a woman in her twenties or thirties in good health.

The V and J genes are TRBV27 and TRBJ2-7; TRBD1 agrees at 7 bases. This CDR3 region has 14 residues. With 7 bases clipped from V and 3 bases from J, the junction kept 9 bases outside the gene matches. CDR1 is MNHEY and CDR2 is SMNVEV in the germline V gene (reference sequence). The CDR3 DNA is TGTGCCAGCACCCCGCGGCCAGGGGGCTACGAGCAGTACTTC. It specifies CASTPRPGGYEQYF.

The chain is built from TRBV6-6 and TRBJ2-1, with TRBD1 matching over 9 bases. CDR3 length: 14 amino acids. CDR1 and CDR2 from the germline V gene are MNHNY and SVGAGI (reference sequence). V shed 6 bases and J 9 bases; nucleotides not matched to a gene: 9. DNA for the CDR3: TGTGCCAGCAGCCCCTCCGTACAGGGGGCTGAGCAGTTCTTC. Residues: CASSPSVQGAEQFF.

The V and J genes are TRBV10-3 and TRBJ2-7; 7 bases map to TRBD2. This CDR3 is 15 amino acids long. With 4 bases clipped from V and 2 bases from J, the junction kept 8 bases outside the gene matches. CDR1 and CDR2 (germline): ENHRY, SYGVKD. This CDR3 reads CAISALAETPYEQYF. The CDR3 DNA reads as TGTGCCATCAGTGCCCTAGCGGAGACCCCCTACGAGCAGTACTTC.

This rearrangement joins TRBV28 to TRBJ2-7; 7 bases align to TRBD2. The germline gives CDR1 MDHEN, CDR2 SYDVKM. This CDR3 is built from 15 residues. Unmatched junction bases numbered 10, after V lost 5 bases and J lost 3 bases. CDR3 in DNA: TGTGCCAGCAGTCGCCGACCGGGACTAATCTACGAGCAGTACTTC. Its translation is CASSRRPGLIYEQYF.

As concerns this clone: At one boundary the junction diverges from the germline segment, which might be a read error. This sample includes further DNA sequences coding for the same CDR3. This chain links TRBV19 with TRBJ2-7, with D maybe TRBD2 (6 bases). The CDR3 spans 13 residues. Germline V gene sequence: CDR1 LNHDA, CDR2 SQIVND (reference sequence). The CDR3 loop reads CASRPPGDNEQYF. For the CDR3, the DNA is TGTGCCAGTAGACCACCGGGAGACAACGAACAGTACTTC.

V gene TRBV4-2 combines with J gene TRBJ1-5; TRBD1 agrees at 10 bases. CDR3 length: 15 amino acids. Unmatched junction bases numbered 6, after V lost 5 bases and J lost 5 bases. The germline V gene has CDR1 LGHNA and CDR2 YNFKEQ. The CDR3 reads CASSSTGGGDQPQHF. In DNA form, the CDR3 reads TGTGCCAGCAGCTCGACAGGGGGCGGCGATCAGCCCCAGCATTTT.

The CDR3: CASEGHHNGAYGYTF. In DNA, the CDR3 is TGCGCCAGCGAGGGACACCATAACGGGGCTTATGGCTACACCTTC. The J gene is TRBJ1-2, the V gene TRBV10-1, with D possibly matching TRBD1 (6 bases). CDR1 and CDR2 (germline): WNHNN, SYGVQD (reference sequence). The V end lost 8 bases, the J end lost 5 bases, and 21 bases lay between the germline ends. This CDR3 has 15 residues.

The CDR3 reads CASSLFQDYNEQFF. The CDR3, as DNA: TGTGCCAGCAGCTTATTTCAGGACTACAATGAGCAGTTCTTC. This chain connects TRBV7-9 to TRBJ2-1; no clear D. From germline, CDR1 is SEHNR and CDR2 FQNEAQ (reference sequence). V was clipped by 2 bases and J by 3 bases, with 8 bases between them. The CDR3 has 14 amino acids. Together with reference TRBV7-9 and TRBJ2-1, the CDR3 gives the full variable domain: DTGVSQNPRHKITKRGQNVTFRCDPISEHNRLYWYRQTLGQGPEFLTYFQNEAQLEKSRLLSDRFSAERPKGSFSTLEIQRTEQGDSAMYLCASSLFQDYNEQFFGPGTRLTVL.

This clone has more than one count but fewer than ten. V is TRBV19 and J is TRBJ2-1; D tentatively fits TRBD1 or TRBD2 (7 bases each). With 0 bases removed from V and 4 bases from J, the gap between germline ends came to 19 bases. The CDR3 length is 18 residues. The germline V gene has CDR1 LNHDA and CDR2 SQIVND (reference sequence). CDR3 nucleotides: TGTGCCAGTAGTATAGATCGGTCGGGGGGACAGCCTTACAATGAGCAGTTCTTC. The encoded protein is CASSIDRSGGQPYNEQFF.

This rearrangement joins TRBV6-4 to TRBJ1-1; perhaps TRBD1 as D (6 bases). Trimming stripped 6 bases from V and 5 bases from J, with 19 bases between. Germline assignment: CDR1 MRHNA and CDR2 SNTAGT. The CDR3 has 15 residues. CDR3 amino acids: CASRNAPEGGTEAFF. CDR3 sequence (DNA): TGTGCCAGCAGAAACGCCCCCGAGGGGGGTACTGAAGCTTTCTTT.

The genes are TRBV25-1 and TRBJ2-3, with a possible D match to TRBD2 (6 bases). The V end lost 6 bases, the J end lost 0 bases, and 10 bases lay between the germline ends. Germline V gives CDR1 MGHDK, CDR2 SYGVNS. The CDR3 is 14 amino acids. The DNA of the CDR3 is TGTGCCAGCAGGCCCGGGGGTAGCACAGATACGCAGTATTTT. Amino acid sequence: CASRPGGSTDTQYF.

The sample holds a few counts of this clone. This chain connects TRBV11-2 to TRBJ2-3, with 8 bases aligning to TRBD2. The J segment lost 2 bases and the V segment lost 4 bases, leaving 5 bases of the junction unmatched. This CDR3 is built from 15 residues. From germline, CDR1 is SGHAT and CDR2 FQNNGV. The CDR3 is CASSSTSGTTDTQYF. CDR3 DNA: TGTGCCAGCAGCTCAACTAGCGGTACCACAGATACGCAGTATTTT.

The chain links TRBV30 to TRBJ1-1; D gene unclear. V was shortened by 3 bases and J by 2 bases, with 16 bases between the two germline ends. The germline CDR1 and CDR2 sequences are GTSNPN and SVGIG (reference sequence). The CDR3 runs 15 residues. DNA of the CDR3: TGTGCCTGGAGGGACGTTACGACGATAAACACTGAAGCTTTCTTT. This translates into CAWRDVTTINTEAFF.

The chain employs TRBV25-1 and TRBJ2-5; a possible D gene is TRBD1 (6 bases). The end of the DNA is better explained by TRBJ2-7, so the J call may be wrong. Germline-derived CDR1 and CDR2 are MGHDK and SYGVNS. CDR3 length: 16 amino acids. The CDR3 coding sequence is TGTGCCAGCAGTGAACAAACCACGGGACACTTCTACGAGCAGTACTTC. Its protein is CASSEQTTGHFYEQYF.

The genes are TRBV7-9 and TRBJ2-7; 11 bases are a match to TRBD2. The ends lost 6 bases at V and 3 bases at J; junction bases unmatched: 4. The germline V gene has CDR1 SEHNR and CDR2 FQNEAQ (reference sequence). The CDR3 spans 14 residues. Written as DNA, the CDR3 is TGTGCCAGCAGAGATAGCGGGAGGGACTACGAGCAGTACTTC. As protein: CASRDSGRDYEQYF. Using reference TRBV7-9 and TRBJ2-7 for the parts outside the CDR3, the full variable domain is DTGVSQNPRHKITKRGQNVTFRCDPISEHNRLYWYRQTLGQGPEFLTYFQNEAQLEKSRLLSDRFSAERPKGSFSTLEIQRTEQGDSAMYLCASRDSGRDYEQYFGPGTRLTVT.

The chain links TRBV5-1 to TRBJ2-7; D unclear. The CDR3 covers 14 residues. Trimming cost V 4 bases and J 7 bases, with 18 bases left between them. CDR1 SGHRS and CDR2 YFSETQ come from the germline V gene. The CDR3 region is CASSPGTLGLEQYF. As DNA, the CDR3 is TGCGCCAGCAGCCCGGGCACTTTAGGATTAGAGCAGTACTTC. Full variable domain (remainder filled in from reference TRBV5-1 and TRBJ2-7): KAGVTQTPRYLIKTRGQQVTLSCSPISGHRSVSWYQQTPGQGLQFLFEYFSETQRNKGNFPGRFSGRQFSNSRSEMNVSTLELGDSALYLCASSPGTLGLEQYFGPGTRLTVT.

This clone showed up just once. The gene calls are TRBV19 and TRBJ2-7; D is unclear. This CDR3 spans 13 amino acids. V was clipped by 4 bases and J by 12 bases, with 19 bases between them. Germline V gives CDR1 LNHDA, CDR2 SQIVND (reference sequence). The CDR3 sequence is CASSNVGHPNRYF. CDR3 DNA sequence: TGTGCCAGTAGTAACGTGGGCCATCCCAACCGGTACTTC.

V is TRBV9 and J is TRBJ2-2, with D unclear. The CDR3 extends over 13 amino acids. Trimming took off 3 bases at V and 1 base at J, with 4 bases between the two ends. CDR1 is SGDLS and CDR2 is YYNGEE in the germline V gene. DNA of the CDR3: TGTGCCAGCAGCGATTTGAACACCGGGGAGCTGTTTTTT. This translates into CASSDLNTGELFF.

The rearrangement uses TRBV27 and TRBJ1-3; a weak D match, TRBD1 (5 bases). Germline V gene sequence: CDR1 MNHEY, CDR2 SMNVEV (reference sequence). The CDR3 length is 16 residues. Deletions cut 2 bases from V and 0 bases from J, with 11 bases between. CDR3 amino acids: CASSLEQEPSGNTIYF. The CDR3, as DNA: TGTGCCAGCAGTTTAGAACAGGAACCCTCTGGAAACACCATATATTTT.

DNA for the CDR3: TGTGCCAGCAGCGTAGTGGGGGGAGAGGGTTACGGCGGGGAGCTGTTTTTT. Its protein is CASSVVGGEGYGGELFF. The chain carries TRBV9 and TRBJ2-2; a possible D gene is TRBD2 (6 bases). Trimming pared 0 bases from V and 7 bases from J, leaving 19 bases between. This CDR3 has 17 residues. CDR1 is SGDLS and CDR2 is YYNGEE in the germline V gene.

This chain joins TRBV4-1 and TRBJ2-1; a weak D match, TRBD2 (6 bases). V lost 0 bases to trimming and J lost 10 bases, with 22 bases between them. The V gene's germline CDR1 is MGHRA and CDR2 YSYEKL. The CDR3 length is 17 residues. The CDR3 spells CASSQDLSAGYRGEQFF. DNA of the CDR3: TGCGCCAGCAGCCAAGATCTGTCCGCGGGATACAGAGGGGAGCAGTTCTTC.

The chain employs TRBV28 and TRBJ2-5; D is uncertain. The CDR3 is 13 amino acids. V was trimmed by 4 bases and J by 2 bases, leaving 8 bases between them. Germline V gives CDR1 MDHEN, CDR2 SYDVKM. The CDR3 region has the DNA TGTGCCAGCAGTTATCTACAGCAAGAGACCCAGTACTTC. Its protein product is CASSYLQQETQYF.

The genes are TRBV6-1 and TRBJ2-3; TRBD2 agrees at 8 bases. J gave up 1 base and V 7 bases, and 4 bases lay outside the gene matches. Germline CDR1 MNHNS, CDR2 SASEGT. This CDR3 spans 14 amino acids. The CDR3, as DNA: TGTGCCAGCACGGGAGCGGGGGGCACAGATACGCAGTATTTT. This gives the protein CASTGAGGTDTQYF.

The V gene is TRBV7-3, the J gene TRBJ2-1; D possibly corresponds to TRBD2 (6 bases). The CDR3 covers 15 residues. Trimming removed 2 bases from V and 8 bases from J, with 16 bases in between. The germline V gene has CDR1 SGHTA and CDR2 FQGTGA. CDR3 sequence (DNA): TGTGCCAGCAGCTTAGGAGGTCTAGCGCTCGATGAGCAGTTCTTC. Translating gives CASSLGGLALDEQFF.

The chain is built from TRBV5-1 and TRBJ1-2; D possibly corresponds to TRBD1 (5 bases). The CDR3 is 13 residues long. Trimming took off 4 bases at V and 2 bases at J, with 9 bases between the two ends. From germline, CDR1 is SGHRS and CDR2 YFSETQ. The CDR3 DNA is TGCGCCAGCAGCATACGGGGCAACTATGGCTACACCTTC. Translating it yields CASSIRGNYGYTF.

V gene TRBV7-9 combines with J gene TRBJ2-7; no clear D gene. Trimming took off 3 bases at V and 0 bases at J, with 12 bases between the two ends. The CDR3 runs to 15 residues. The germline CDR1 and CDR2 sequences are SEHNR and FQNEAQ (reference sequence). The CDR3 reads CASSFGGVPSYEQYF. In DNA, the CDR3 is TGTGCCAGCAGCTTCGGCGGCGTCCCCTCCTACGAGCAGTACTTC.

J is TRBJ2-7 and V is TRBV5-6; D gene uncertain. This CDR3 is 17 amino acids long. The germline V and J ends were trimmed by 4 bases and 2 bases, with 22 bases remaining between them. The germline V gene has CDR1 SGHDT and CDR2 YYEEEE. The CDR3 region has the DNA TGTGCCAGCAGCGCCGGACCGAGGCCCGTTGAGCCCTACGAGCAGTACTTC. Translating it yields CASSAGPRPVEPYEQYF.